This T cell receptor beta chain was captured in a study of CD8 T cells in ankylosing spondylitis. This clonotype was seen ten or more times. TCRdb re-called the 5' RACE reads with MiXCR, one entry per CDR3 protein. This sample has 130,000 or so distinct CDR3 sequences, with around 7% found just once. The TCR sequence derives from a male donor with ankylosing spondylitis or in good health (not recorded which). The sequenced sample consisted of blood, either unsorted or a sorted T cell fraction (not recorded which).

The CDR3 region has the DNA TGTGCCAGCAGCTTAGCCACGGTGAACACTGAAGCTTTCTTT. Translated: CASSLATVNTEAFF. This chain joins TRBV7-9 and TRBJ1-1; D gene ambiguous. V gave up 0 bases and J gave up 0 bases, with 5 bases separating them. The CDR3 spans 14 residues. Germline lookup yields CDR1 SEHNR and CDR2 FQNEAQ (reference sequence).